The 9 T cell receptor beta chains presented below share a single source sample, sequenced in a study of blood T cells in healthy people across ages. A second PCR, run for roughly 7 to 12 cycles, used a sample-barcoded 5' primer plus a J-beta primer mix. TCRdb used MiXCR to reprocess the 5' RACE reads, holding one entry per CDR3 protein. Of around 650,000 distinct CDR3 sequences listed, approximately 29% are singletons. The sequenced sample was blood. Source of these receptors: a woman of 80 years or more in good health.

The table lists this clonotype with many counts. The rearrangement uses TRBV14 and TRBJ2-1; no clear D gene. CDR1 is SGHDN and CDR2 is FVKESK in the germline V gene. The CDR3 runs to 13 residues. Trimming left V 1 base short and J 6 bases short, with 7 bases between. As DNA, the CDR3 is TGTGCCAGCAGCCAAGTTCTAGGCAATGAGCAGTTCTTC. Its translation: CASSQVLGNEQFF.

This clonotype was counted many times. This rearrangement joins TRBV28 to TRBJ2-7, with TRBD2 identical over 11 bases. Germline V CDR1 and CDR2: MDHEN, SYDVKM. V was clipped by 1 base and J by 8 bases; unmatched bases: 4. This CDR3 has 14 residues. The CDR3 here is CASSLSTSGAQQYF. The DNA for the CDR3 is TGTGCCAGCAGTTTATCGACTAGCGGGGCCCAGCAGTACTTC.

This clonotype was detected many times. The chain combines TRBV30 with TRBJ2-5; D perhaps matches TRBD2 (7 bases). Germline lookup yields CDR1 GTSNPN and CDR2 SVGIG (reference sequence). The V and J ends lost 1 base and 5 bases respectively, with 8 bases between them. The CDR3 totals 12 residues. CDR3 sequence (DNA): TGTGCCTGGAGTGCGGGGGGCGAGACCCAGTACTTC. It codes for CAWSAGGETQYF.

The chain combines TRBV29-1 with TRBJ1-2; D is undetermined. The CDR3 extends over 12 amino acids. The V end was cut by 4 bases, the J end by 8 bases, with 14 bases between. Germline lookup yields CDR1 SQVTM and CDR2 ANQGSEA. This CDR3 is CSVVPRGYGYTF. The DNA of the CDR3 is TGCAGCGTTGTCCCTAGAGGGTACGGCTACACCTTC.

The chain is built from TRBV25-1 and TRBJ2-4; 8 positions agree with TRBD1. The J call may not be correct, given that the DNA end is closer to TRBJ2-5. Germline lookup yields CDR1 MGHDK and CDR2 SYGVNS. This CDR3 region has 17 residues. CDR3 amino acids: CASSSGLSRGRPETQYF. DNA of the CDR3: TGTGCCAGCAGTTCCGGACTAAGCAGGGGGCGTCCTGAGACCCAGTACTTC.

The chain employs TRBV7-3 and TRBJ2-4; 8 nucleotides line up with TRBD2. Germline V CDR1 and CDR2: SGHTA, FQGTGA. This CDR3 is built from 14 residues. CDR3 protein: CAAGGGAAKNIQYF. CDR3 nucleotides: TGTGCTGCGGGGGGAGGGGCAGCCAAAAACATTCAGTACTTC.

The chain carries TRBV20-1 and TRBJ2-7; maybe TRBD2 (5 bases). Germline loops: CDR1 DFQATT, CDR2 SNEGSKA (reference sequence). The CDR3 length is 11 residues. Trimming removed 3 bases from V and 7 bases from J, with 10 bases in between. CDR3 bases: TGCAGTGCTAGGAGGGCCAATGAGCAGTACTTC. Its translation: CSARRANEQYF.

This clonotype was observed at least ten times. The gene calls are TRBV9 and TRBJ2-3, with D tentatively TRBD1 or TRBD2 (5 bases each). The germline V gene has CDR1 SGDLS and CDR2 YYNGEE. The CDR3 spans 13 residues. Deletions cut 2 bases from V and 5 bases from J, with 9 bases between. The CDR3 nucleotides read TGTGCCAGCAGCGTGGGGGAAGGAGATACGCAGTATTTT. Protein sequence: CASSVGEGDTQYF.

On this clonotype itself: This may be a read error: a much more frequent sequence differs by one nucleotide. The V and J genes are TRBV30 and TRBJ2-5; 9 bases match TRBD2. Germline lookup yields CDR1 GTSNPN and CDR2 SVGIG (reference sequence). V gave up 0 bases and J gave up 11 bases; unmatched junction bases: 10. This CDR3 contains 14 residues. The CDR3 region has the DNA TGTGCCTGGAGTGTAGGCGGGGGGGCTCGGGAGCAGTACTTC. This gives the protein CAWSVGGGAREQYF.